These 20 T cell receptor beta chains were all obtained from the same sample, sequenced in a study of identical twins. TCRdb redid the calling of the 5' RACE reads with MiXCR, one entry per CDR3 protein. The sample holds hundreds of thousands of distinct CDR3 sequences, about 18% seen once. This sample also appeared in a second study, on T cells expressing NK-cell markers.

The sequencing input was PBMCs. The receptors here all came from a woman aged 18 to 35 in good health.

This clonotype was counted only a few times. DNA for the CDR3: TGCGCCAGCAGCTTGAATATAGCGGGCCAAGAGACCCAGTACTTC. Amino acids: CASSLNIAGQETQYF. This chain connects TRBV5-1 to TRBJ2-5, with 7 bases aligning to TRBD2. CDR1 and CDR2 (germline): SGHRS, YFSETQ. CDR3 length equals 15 residues. V lost 1 base and J lost 1; bases outside the gene matches: 4.

Here the CDR3 reads CASRRRGRGHNEQFF. The CDR3 DNA sequence: TGTGCCAGCAGGCGCCGGGGGAGAGGGCACAATGAGCAGTTCTTC. The J gene is TRBJ2-1, the V gene TRBV2; TRBD2 is a possible D gene (6 bases). The CDR3 is 15 residues long. Germline values: CDR1 SNHLY, CDR2 FYNNEI. V was pared by 6 bases and J by 5 bases, with 17 bases between.

In this sample, this clonotype turned up a few times. The chain couples TRBV10-3 to TRBJ1-1, with D hard to call. Germline V gene lookup returns CDR1 ENHRY and CDR2 SYGVKD. The CDR3 runs 14 residues. The V gene lost 3 bases and the J gene lost 0 bases, with 8 bases spanning the gap. CDR3: CAISEQAMNTEAFF. The CDR3 DNA reads as TGTGCCATCAGTGAACAAGCTATGAACACTGAAGCTTTCTTT.

The CDR3 sequence is CAWSVDFRNEQFF. The CDR3 DNA reads as TGTGCCTGGAGTGTCGACTTTCGCAATGAGCAGTTCTTC. The V gene is TRBV30, the J gene TRBJ2-1; D gene unclear. The CDR3 consists of 13 residues. Germline V gives CDR1 GTSNPN, CDR2 SVGIG (reference sequence). Trimming removed 0 bases from V and 6 bases from J, with 9 bases in between.

V is TRBV20-1 and J is TRBJ2-1; TRBD1 might be the D (6 bases). CDR1 is DFQATT, CDR2 SNEGSKA, per germline (reference sequence). The CDR3 spans 12 residues. Trimming took 3 bases from V and 9 from J, leaving 12 bases between them. CDR3 in DNA: TGCAGTGCTAGCACAGGGAAGGGTGAGCAGTTCTTC. Amino acid sequence: CSASTGKGEQFF.

This clonotype has more than one count but fewer than ten. This sequence joins TRBV5-1 and TRBJ2-7, with 9 bases fitting TRBD1. Losses at the gene ends were 4 bases for V and 0 bases for J; bases not matched to a gene: 5. CDR3 length: 15 amino acids. CDR1 SGHRS and CDR2 YFSETQ come from the germline V gene. The CDR3 DNA reads as TGCGCCAGCAGCACCGGGACAGGGAGCTCCTACGAGCAGTACTTC. It is translated as CASSTGTGSSYEQYF. The full variable domain, in which reference TRBV5-1 and TRBJ2-7 provide the parts outside the CDR3, is KAGVTQTPRYLIKTRGQQVTLSCSPISGHRSVSWYQQTPGQGLQFLFEYFSETQRNKGNFPGRFSGRQFSNSRSEMNVSTLELGDSALYLCASSTGTGSSYEQYFGPGTRLTVT.

The rearrangement uses TRBV18 and TRBJ2-1; D is ambiguous. The CDR3 has 13 residues. CDR1 and CDR2 (germline): KGHSH, LQKENI. V dropped 5 bases and J dropped 7 bases, with 12 bases sitting between them. The CDR3 here is CASSSTKANEQFF. The CDR3 DNA reads as TGTGCCAGCTCATCAACGAAGGCGAATGAGCAGTTCTTC.

This chain connects TRBV5-4 to TRBJ2-1; no firm D call. Germline V gene data show CDR1 as SGHNT and CDR2 as YYREEE (reference sequence). Trimming pared 4 bases from V and 4 bases from J, leaving 9 bases between. The CDR3 is 13 residues long. DNA of the CDR3: TGTGCCAGCAGCCCTGACACTTACAATGAGCAGTTCTTC. It specifies CASSPDTYNEQFF.

This clonotype was picked up a small number of times. This chain links TRBV5-6 with TRBJ2-1, with no clear D. Trimming shortened V by 2 bases and J by 10 bases, and 19 bases separated the two germline ends. CDR3 length: 15 amino acids. Germline V lookup: CDR1 SGHDT, CDR2 YYEEEE. Here the CDR3 reads CASSFVGRDRREQFF. In nucleotides, the CDR3 is TGTGCCAGCAGCTTTGTAGGCCGTGACCGTCGGGAGCAGTTCTTC.

This clonotype occurred many times. The chain is built from TRBV4-3 and TRBJ1-6; D gene uncertain. This CDR3 is 15 amino acids long. CDR1 is LGHNA and CDR2 is YSLEER in the germline V gene. Between the trimmed V and J ends, which lost 2 bases and 8 bases, there was a span of 13 bases. DNA for the CDR3: TGCGCCAGCAGCCAAAGCCAAGGCCGGGATTCACCCCTCCACTTT. Translated, it gives CASSQSQGRDSPLHF.

Regarding this clonotype: This may be a read error, as it is one base from a much larger clone. The rearrangement uses TRBV6-1 and TRBJ2-3; the D gene is possibly TRBD2 (5 bases). Germline V lookup: CDR1 MNHNS, CDR2 SASEGT. Between the trimmed V and J ends, which lost 6 bases and 2 bases, there was a span of 9 bases. The CDR3 sequence is 13 residues long. The CDR3 loop is CASRSGNTDTQYF. For the CDR3, the DNA is TGTGCCAGCAGGAGCGGCAACACAGATACGCAGTATTTT.

The chain recombines TRBV15 with TRBJ2-7; a possible D gene is TRBD1 (6 bases). Germline-derived CDR1 and CDR2 are LNHNV and YYDKDF (reference sequence). The CDR3 totals 14 residues. The V gene lost 6 bases and the J gene lost 0 bases, with 12 bases spanning the gap. The CDR3: CATRPGHTSYEQYF. DNA for the CDR3: TGTGCCACCAGACCGGGACACACCTCCTACGAGCAGTACTTC.

A few counts support this clonotype. The chain carries TRBV27 and TRBJ2-3; 8 bases are a match to TRBD1. This CDR3 comprises 15 residues. Germline V gene sequence: CDR1 MNHEY, CDR2 SMNVEV (reference sequence). Unmatched junction bases numbered 6, after V lost 2 bases and J lost 5 bases. DNA for the CDR3: TGTGCCAGCAGTTTACGGGACAGGTTGGGAGATACGCAGTATTTT. Amino acid sequence: CASSLRDRLGDTQYF.

The genes are TRBV2 and TRBJ2-1; tentatively, D is TRBD1 or TRBD2 (5 bases each). CDR3 length: 14 amino acids. In germline, CDR1 is SNHLY, CDR2 FYNNEI. V was pared by 10 bases and J by 0 bases, with 13 bases between. The CDR3 DNA reads as TGTGCCACCCGAGGGGCAAGCTCCTACAATGAGCAGTTCTTC. Residues: CATRGASSYNEQFF.

A few counts support this clonotype. CDR3 in DNA: TGTGCCAGCAGTTACTCGGGTCGTGGCTATGGCTACACCTTC. Amino acids: CASSYSGRGYGYTF. The rearrangement uses TRBV6-5 and TRBJ1-2; D remains ambiguous. V lost 0 bases to trimming and J lost 4 bases, with 9 bases between them. From germline, CDR1 is MNHEY and CDR2 SVGAGI. The CDR3 totals 14 residues.

The chain uses TRBV29-1 and TRBJ1-2; D remains unclear. There are 14 residues in the CDR3. The V gene lost 4 bases and the J gene lost 4 bases, with 16 bases spanning the gap. CDR1 SQVTM and CDR2 ANQGSEA come from the germline V gene. The CDR3 nucleotides are TGCAGCGTTGTGGCGGCCAGTTCAGGCTATGGCTACACCTTC. This codes for CSVVAASSGYGYTF.

This clonotype came up once. One junction end disagrees with the germline gene, perhaps due to a read error. V is TRBV7-7 and J is TRBJ2-5, with a possible D match to TRBD2 (6 bases). The CDR3 is made up of 14 amino acids. The germline gives CDR1 SSHAT, CDR2 FNYEAQ (reference sequence). The CDR3 sequence is CASSSRNSGETQYF. The CDR3 DNA follows: TGTGCTAGCAGCTCGAGAAACAGCGGGGAGACCCAGTACTTC. The full variable domain, completed using reference TRBV7-7 and TRBJ2-5, is GAGVSQSPRYKVTKRGQDVTLRCDPISSHATLYWYQQALGQGPEFLTYFNYEAQPDKSGLPSDRFSAERPEGSISTLTIQRTEQRDSAMYRCASSSRNSGETQYFGPGTRLLVL.

J is TRBJ2-7 and V is TRBV12-3 or TRBV12-4, with D unclear. The CDR3 has 16 amino acids. Trimming cost V 5 bases and J 0 bases, with 17 bases left between them. CDR3 nucleotide sequence: TGTGCCAGCAGTATCGGACGGTATCTCCCCTCCTACGAGCAGTACTTC. Its translation is CASSIGRYLPSYEQYF.

This chain uses TRBV5-1 with TRBJ1-2, with 9 bases identical to TRBD1. V lost 2 bases, J lost 3 bases, and 5 bases stayed unmatched. The CDR3 contains 15 residues. Germline V gives CDR1 SGHRS, CDR2 YFSETQ. The CDR3 DNA sequence: TGCGCCAGCAGCTTAGTGGGACAGGGAGACTATGGCTACACCTTC. Protein: CASSLVGQGDYGYTF.

This clonotype was seen just once. The gene calls are TRBV20-1 and TRBJ2-3; 12 bases match TRBD2. The CDR3 length is 15 residues. Germline CDR1 DFQATT, CDR2 SNEGSKA (reference sequence). Losses at the gene ends were 5 bases for V and 2 bases for J; bases not matched to a gene: 5. For the CDR3, the DNA is TGCAGTGCTCGAAGACTAGCGGGGGACACAGATACGCAGTATTTT. Translation gives CSARRLAGDTDTQYF.